This passage covers 8 T cell receptor beta chains from one sample sequenced in a study of cytomegalovirus exposure and HLA in healthy donors. PCR amplification relied on 60 Vbeta primers (plus 13 Jbeta primers). Produced via immunoSEQ multiplex PCR; TCRdb's table is partial and in-frame only. Of 110,000 or so clones detected, roughly 70% appear once; the ten largest clones hold roughly 8.3%. Material for sequencing was PBMCs. These TCRs come from a man aged 18 to 30 in good health and CMV-seropositive.

This clone appeared once. The chain carries TRBV5-4 and TRBJ1-6; no definite D call. The germline gives CDR1 SGHNT, CDR2 YYREEE (reference sequence). V was cut by 1 base and J by 0 bases, with 5 bases left in between. This CDR3 is 15 amino acids long. CDR3 bases: TGTGCCAGCAGCTTGCGGAGCTCCTATAATTCACCCCTCCACTTT. Amino acid sequence: CASSLRSSYNSPLHF.

V usage is TRBV9 and J usage is TRBJ2-1; 8 bases map to TRBD2. There are 16 residues in the CDR3. V shed 2 bases, J shed 0 bases, and the junction held 4 bases outside the gene matches. The germline V gene has CDR1 SGDLS and CDR2 YYNGEE. The CDR3 spells CASSVVAGNSYNEQFF. CDR3 sequence (DNA): TGTGCCAGCAGCGTTGTAGCGGGAAACTCCTACAATGAGCAGTTCTTC.

The rearrangement joins TRBV4-1 to TRBJ1-6; TRBD1 matches at 9 bases. The CDR3 is 15 residues long. Trimming removed 7 bases from V and 10 bases from J; junction bases left unmatched: 11. Germline V gene data show CDR1 as MGHRA and CDR2 as YSYEKL. The CDR3 nucleotides read TGCGCCAGCAAGAGAATGGGACAGGGAGGGTCACCCCTCCACTTT. Its protein is CASKRMGQGGSPLHF.

The rearrangement uses TRBV28 and TRBJ2-3, with D tentatively TRBD2 (5 bases). The length of the CDR3 is 14 residues. The germline CDR1 and CDR2 sequences are MDHEN and SYDVKM. The V end was cut by 4 bases, the J end by 3 bases, with 11 bases between. The CDR3 region is CASSSSGKTDTQYF. The CDR3 DNA reads TGTGCCAGCAGTTCATCCGGGAAGACAGATACGCAGTATTTT.

The sample holds a few counts of this clone. V usage is TRBV4-2 and J usage is TRBJ2-1; possibly TRBD2 for D (6 bases). Per germline, CDR1 LGHNA and CDR2 YNFKEQ. The CDR3 is 16 residues long. V lost 1 base and J lost 6, with 16 bases in between. The CDR3 region is CASSQAPRGLLNEQFF. CDR3 DNA: TGTGCCAGCAGCCAAGCCCCCCGGGGACTTCTCAATGAGCAGTTCTTC.

The table lists this clone with a few counts. The genes are TRBV18 and TRBJ2-3; 9 bases line up with TRBD2. Germline V gene lookup returns CDR1 KGHSH and CDR2 LQKENI. This CDR3 region has 15 residues. The J segment lost 2 bases and the V segment lost 5 bases, leaving 5 bases of the junction unmatched. CDR3 DNA: TGTGCCAGCTCATGGGGACTAGCCCCCACAGATACGCAGTATTTT. Translated: CASSWGLAPTDTQYF.

This chain links TRBV11-2 with TRBJ2-1, with D possibly matching TRBD2 (5 bases). Germline-derived CDR1 and CDR2 are SGHAT and FQNNGV. The CDR3 is made up of 16 amino acids. Trimming stripped 5 bases from V and 4 bases from J, with 18 bases between. The CDR3 sequence: CASSPGLPKLYNEQFF. As DNA, the CDR3 is TGTGCCAGCAGCCCAGGACTCCCAAAACTGTACAATGAGCAGTTCTTC.

This clone was seen more than once but under ten times. V is TRBV11-2 and J is TRBJ1-1; no definite D call. Germline lookup yields CDR1 SGHAT and CDR2 FQNNGV. The CDR3 runs to 15 residues. V was pared by 1 base and J by 4 bases, with 13 bases between. CDR3 in DNA: TGTGCCAGCAGCTTAGGCGGAAAAACGGCCACTGAAGCTTTCTTT. As protein: CASSLGGKTATEAFF.